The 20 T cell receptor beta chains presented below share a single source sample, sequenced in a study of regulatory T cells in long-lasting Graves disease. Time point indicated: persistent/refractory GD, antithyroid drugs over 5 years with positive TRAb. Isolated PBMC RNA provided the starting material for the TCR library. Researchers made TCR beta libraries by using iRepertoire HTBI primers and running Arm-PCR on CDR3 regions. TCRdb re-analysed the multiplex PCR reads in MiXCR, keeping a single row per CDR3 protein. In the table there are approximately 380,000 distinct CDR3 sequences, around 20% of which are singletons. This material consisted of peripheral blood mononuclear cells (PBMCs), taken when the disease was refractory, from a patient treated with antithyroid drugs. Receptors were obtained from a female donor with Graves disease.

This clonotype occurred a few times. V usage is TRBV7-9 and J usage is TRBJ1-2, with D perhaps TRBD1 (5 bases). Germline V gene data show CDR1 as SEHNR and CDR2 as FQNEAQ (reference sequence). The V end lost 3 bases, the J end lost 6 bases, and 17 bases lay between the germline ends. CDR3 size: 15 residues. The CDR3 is CASSLAGPRVDGYTF. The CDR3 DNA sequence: TGTGCCAGCAGCTTGGCGGGACCACGGGTGGATGGCTACACCTTC. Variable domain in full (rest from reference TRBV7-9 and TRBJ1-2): DTGVSQNPRHKITKRGQNVTFRCDPISEHNRLYWYRQTLGQGPEFLTYFQNEAQLEKSRLLSDRFSAERPKGSFSTLEIQRTEQGDSAMYLCASSLAGPRVDGYTFGSGTRLTVV.

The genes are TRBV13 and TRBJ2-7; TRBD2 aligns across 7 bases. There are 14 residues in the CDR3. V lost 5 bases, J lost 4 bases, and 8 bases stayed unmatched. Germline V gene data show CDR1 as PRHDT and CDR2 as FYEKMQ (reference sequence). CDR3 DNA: TGTGCCAGCAGCACCCTAGCGGAATCTTACGAGCAGTACTTC. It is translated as CASSTLAESYEQYF.

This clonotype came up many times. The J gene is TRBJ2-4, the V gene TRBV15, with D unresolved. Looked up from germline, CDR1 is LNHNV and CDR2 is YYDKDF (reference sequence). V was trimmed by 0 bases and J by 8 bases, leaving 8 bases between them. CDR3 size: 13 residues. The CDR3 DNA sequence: TGTGCCACCAGCAGAGAAGAGTCTGACATTCAGTACTTC. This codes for CATSREESDIQYF.

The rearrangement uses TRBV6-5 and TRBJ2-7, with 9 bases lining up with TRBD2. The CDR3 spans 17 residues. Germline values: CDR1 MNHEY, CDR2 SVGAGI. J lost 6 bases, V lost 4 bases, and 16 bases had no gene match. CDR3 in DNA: TGTGCCAGCAGTTCGGCGGGGAGTTTGGTAGCGGGAGTCGAGCAGTACTTC. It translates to CASSSAGSLVAGVEQYF.

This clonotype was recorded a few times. The CDR3 loop reads CASSQGIDSSYEQYF. Written as DNA, the CDR3 is TGCGCCAGCAGCCAAGGTATTGATAGCTCCTACGAGCAGTACTTC. This chain connects TRBV4-3 to TRBJ2-7, with D unresolved. The CDR3 is 15 residues long. The germline V and J ends were trimmed by 1 base and 0 bases, with 10 bases remaining between them. Germline CDR1 is LGHNA and CDR2 is YSLEER.

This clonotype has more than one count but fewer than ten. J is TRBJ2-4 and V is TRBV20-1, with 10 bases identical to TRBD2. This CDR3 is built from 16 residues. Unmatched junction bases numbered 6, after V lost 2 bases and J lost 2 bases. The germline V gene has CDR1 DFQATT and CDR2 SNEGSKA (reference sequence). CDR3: CSARRLAGGSKNIQYF. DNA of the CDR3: TGCAGTGCTAGACGACTAGCGGGCGGTTCCAAAAACATTCAGTACTTC.

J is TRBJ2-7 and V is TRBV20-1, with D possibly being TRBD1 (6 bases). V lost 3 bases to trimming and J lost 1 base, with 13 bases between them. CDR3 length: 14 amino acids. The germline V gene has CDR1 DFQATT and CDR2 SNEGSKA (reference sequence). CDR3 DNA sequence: TGCAGTGCTAGTGGGGGCGCGAGGTCCTACGAGCAGTACTTC. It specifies CSASGGARSYEQYF.

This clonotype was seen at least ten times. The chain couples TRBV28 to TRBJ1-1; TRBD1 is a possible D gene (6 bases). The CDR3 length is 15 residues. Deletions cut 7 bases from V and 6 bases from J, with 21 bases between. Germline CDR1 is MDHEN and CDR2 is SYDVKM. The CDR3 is CASISQVGGHSEAFF. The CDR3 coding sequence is TGTGCCAGCATCTCCCAGGTGGGGGGACACTCTGAAGCTTTCTTT. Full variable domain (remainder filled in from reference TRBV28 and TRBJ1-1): DVKVTQSSRYLVKRTGEKVFLECVQDMDHENMFWYRQDPGLGLRLIYFSYDVKMKEKGDIPEGYSVSREKKERFSLILESASTNQTSMYLCASISQVGGHSEAFFGQGTRLTVV.

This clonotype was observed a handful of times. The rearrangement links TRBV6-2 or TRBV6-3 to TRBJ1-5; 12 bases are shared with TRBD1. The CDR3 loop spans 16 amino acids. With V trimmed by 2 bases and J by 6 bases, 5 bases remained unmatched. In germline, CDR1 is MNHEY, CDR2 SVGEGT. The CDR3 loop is CASSYLRDRGRQPQHF. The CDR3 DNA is TGTGCCAGCAGTTACCTCCGGGACAGGGGGCGTCAGCCCCAGCATTTT.

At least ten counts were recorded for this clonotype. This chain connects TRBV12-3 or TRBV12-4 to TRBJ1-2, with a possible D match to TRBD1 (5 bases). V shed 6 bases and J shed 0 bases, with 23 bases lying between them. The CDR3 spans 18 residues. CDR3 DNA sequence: TGTGCCAGCAGCCTGGGCCAGGGACGACTAAAATCTAACTATGGCTACACCTTC. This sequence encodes CASSLGQGRLKSNYGYTF.

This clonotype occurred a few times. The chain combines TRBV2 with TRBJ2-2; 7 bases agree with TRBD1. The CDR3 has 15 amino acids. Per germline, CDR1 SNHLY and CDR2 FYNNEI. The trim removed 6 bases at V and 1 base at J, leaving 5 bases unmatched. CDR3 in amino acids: CASSPRTGNTGELFF. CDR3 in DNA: TGTGCCAGCAGCCCGAGGACAGGGAACACCGGGGAGCTGTTTTTT.

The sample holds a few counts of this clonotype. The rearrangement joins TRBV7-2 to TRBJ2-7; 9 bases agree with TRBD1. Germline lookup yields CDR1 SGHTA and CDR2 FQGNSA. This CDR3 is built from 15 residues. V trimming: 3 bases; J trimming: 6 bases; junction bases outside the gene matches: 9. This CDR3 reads CASSFKTGGLGEQYF. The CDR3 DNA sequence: TGTGCCAGCAGCTTTAAAACAGGGGGCTTGGGCGAGCAGTACTTC.

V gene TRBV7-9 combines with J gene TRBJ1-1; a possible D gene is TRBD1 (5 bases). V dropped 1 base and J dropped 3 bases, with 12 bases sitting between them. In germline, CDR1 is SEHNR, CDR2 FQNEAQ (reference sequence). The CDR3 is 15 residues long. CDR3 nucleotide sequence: TGTGCCAGCAGCTTAGTATCCCAAGGGGACACTGAAGCTTTCTTT. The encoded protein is CASSLVSQGDTEAFF.

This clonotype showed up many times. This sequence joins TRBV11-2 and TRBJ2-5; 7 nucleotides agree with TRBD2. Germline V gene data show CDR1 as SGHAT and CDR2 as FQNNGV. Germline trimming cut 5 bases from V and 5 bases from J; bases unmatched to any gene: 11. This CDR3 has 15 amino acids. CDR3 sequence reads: CASSPGTMAMETQYF. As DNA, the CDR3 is TGTGCCAGCAGCCCAGGGACTATGGCAATGGAGACCCAGTACTTC.

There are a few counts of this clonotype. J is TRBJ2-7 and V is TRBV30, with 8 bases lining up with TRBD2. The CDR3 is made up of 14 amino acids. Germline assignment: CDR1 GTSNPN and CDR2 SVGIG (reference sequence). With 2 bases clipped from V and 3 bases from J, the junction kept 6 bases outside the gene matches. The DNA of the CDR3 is TGTGCCTGGAGTCTCCCCGGGACTAGCTACGAGCAGTACTTC. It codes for CAWSLPGTSYEQYF.

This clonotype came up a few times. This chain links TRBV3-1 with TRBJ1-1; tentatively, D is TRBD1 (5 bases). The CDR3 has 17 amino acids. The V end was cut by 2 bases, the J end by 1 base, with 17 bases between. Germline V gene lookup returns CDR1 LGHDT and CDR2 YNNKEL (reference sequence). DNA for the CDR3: TGTGCCAGCAGCCAAAAGATCGGGGTCAGGGAGAACACTGAAGCTTTCTTT. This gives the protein CASSQKIGVRENTEAFF.

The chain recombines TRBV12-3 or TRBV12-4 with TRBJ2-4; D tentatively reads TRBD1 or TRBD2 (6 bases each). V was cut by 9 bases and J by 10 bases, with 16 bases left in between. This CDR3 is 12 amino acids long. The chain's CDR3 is CASLGGKGIQYF. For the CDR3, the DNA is TGTGCCAGTTTAGGGGGGAAGGGGATTCAGTACTTC.

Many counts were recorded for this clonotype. In DNA, the CDR3 is TGCAGTGCTAGAAGACTAGAAGAGACCCAGTACTTC. This sequence encodes CSARRLEETQYF. The chain links TRBV20-1 to TRBJ2-5; D may be TRBD2 (6 bases). V was shortened by 2 bases and J by 3 bases, with 7 bases between the two germline ends. The CDR3 extends over 12 amino acids. Germline loops: CDR1 DFQATT, CDR2 SNEGSKA (reference sequence).

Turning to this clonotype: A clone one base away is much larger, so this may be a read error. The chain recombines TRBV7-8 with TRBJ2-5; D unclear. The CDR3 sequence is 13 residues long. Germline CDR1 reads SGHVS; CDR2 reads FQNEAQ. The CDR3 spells CASSFVLQGTQYF. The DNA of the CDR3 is TGTGCCAGCAGCTTCGTGCTCCAAGGGACCCAGTACTTC.

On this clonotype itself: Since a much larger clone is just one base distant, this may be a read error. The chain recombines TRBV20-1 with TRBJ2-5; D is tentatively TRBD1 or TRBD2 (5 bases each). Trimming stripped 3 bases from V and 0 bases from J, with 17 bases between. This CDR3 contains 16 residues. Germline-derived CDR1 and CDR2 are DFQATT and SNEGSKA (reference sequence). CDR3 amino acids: CSARTVRGAYQETQYF. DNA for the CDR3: TGCAGTGCTAGGACAGTTAGGGGAGCGTACCAAGAGACCCAGTACTTC.